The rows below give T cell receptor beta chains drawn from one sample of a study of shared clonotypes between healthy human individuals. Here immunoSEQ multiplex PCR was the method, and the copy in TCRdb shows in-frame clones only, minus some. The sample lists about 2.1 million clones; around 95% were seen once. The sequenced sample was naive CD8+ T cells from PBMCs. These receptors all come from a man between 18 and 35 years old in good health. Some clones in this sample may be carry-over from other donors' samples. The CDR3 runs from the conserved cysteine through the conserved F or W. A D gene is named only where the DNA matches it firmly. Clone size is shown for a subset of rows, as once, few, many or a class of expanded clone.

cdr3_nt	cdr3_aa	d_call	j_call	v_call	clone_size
TGTGCCAGCAGCGTCGGGACAGCGAGCTCCTACGAGCAGTACTTC	CASSVGTASSYEQYF	TRBD1	TRBJ2-7	TRBV9	once
TGTGCCAGCAGCCTGGGGGCTGGGGAGCTGTTTTTT	CASSLGAGELFF	.	TRBJ2-2	TRBV13	.
TGTGCCAGCAGTTTCGAAGACAATCAGCCCCAGCATTTT	CASSFEDNQPQHF	.	TRBJ1-5	TRBV25-1	.
TGTGCCAGCAGCTCAAGGACGGAAAACTCCTACAATGAGCAGTTCTTC	CASSSRTENSYNEQFF	.	TRBJ2-1	TRBV11-2	.
TGTGCCAGCAGCTGGGGGACTAGTCCGTACGAGCAGTACTTC	CASSWGTSPYEQYF	TRBD2	TRBJ2-7	TRBV5-5	.
TGTGCCAGCAGCCCTGGGGGGTCTGGAAACACCATATATTTT	CASSPGGSGNTIYF	.	TRBJ1-3	TRBV7-8	.
TGTGCCAGCAGGTCTCCTAGCCGGTACGAGCAGTACTTC	CASRSPSRYEQYF	.	TRBJ2-7	TRBV25-1	.
TGCGCCAGCAGCTTGGTTGGGGGTGTCTACTACAATGAGCAGTTCTTC	CASSLVGGVYYNEQFF	.	TRBJ2-1	TRBV5-1	once
TGTGCCAGCAGCTTAGAAAATGAGCAGTTCTTC	CASSLENEQFF	.	TRBJ2-1	TRBV7-8	.
TGTGCCAGCAGCCCCGGGACTAGCGGAATTCGGGGGGAGACCCAGTACTTC	CASSPGTSGIRGETQYF	TRBD2	TRBJ2-5	TRBV7-3	.
TGTGCCAGCAGTTTAGGCACAGGGGCAAATCAGCCCCAGCATTTT	CASSLGTGANQPQHF	TRBD1	TRBJ1-5	TRBV27	few
TGTGCCAGCAGTTTGGGGGGACCGAACACTGAAGCTTTCTTT	CASSLGGPNTEAFF	.	TRBJ1-1	TRBV27	.
TGTGCCAGCAGCCCACCCAGGTACAGCATGAACACTGAAGCTTTCTTT	CASSPPRYSMNTEAFF	.	TRBJ1-1	TRBV7-9	.
TGTGCCAGCAGCGTCGGACAGGCCTACGAGCAGTACTTC	CASSVGQAYEQYF	TRBD1	TRBJ2-7	TRBV6-1	.
TGTGCCAGCAGTCAAGGGACAGGTTTTCAGCCCCAGCATTTT	CASSQGTGFQPQHF	TRBD1	TRBJ1-5	TRBV27	.
TGTGCCAGCAGGACAGGGGCCTACGAGCAGTACTTC	CASRTGAYEQYF	TRBD1	TRBJ2-7	TRBV7-9	.
TGTGCCAGCACATCTAGCGTCACCGGGGAGCTGTTTTTT	CASTSSVTGELFF	.	TRBJ2-2	TRBV6-6	few
TGTGCCAGCAGCGTAGAGTCTAGCAAAGATGAGCAGTTCTTC	CASSVESSKDEQFF	.	TRBJ2-1	TRBV9	.
TGTGCCAGCACCCCCCCTAAGTTCTTC	CASTPPKFF	.	TRBJ2-1	TRBV3-2	.
TGTGCCAGCAGCTCGATGTCGAACACTGAAGCTTTCTTT	CASSSMSNTEAFF	.	TRBJ1-1	TRBV7-9	few
TGTGCCAGCAGTTTTGCAGGGGCTGTTTCCGAAGCTTTCTTT	CASSFAGAVSEAFF	.	TRBJ1-1	TRBV27	few
TGCGCCAGCCCGACTAGCGGGAGAGGCAACTACAATGAGCAGTTCTTC	CASPTSGRGNYNEQFF	TRBD2	TRBJ2-1	TRBV10-1	.
TGTGCCAGCAGTTCCCGTGGTACGGGCCTCTACAATGAGCAGTTCTTC	CASSSRGTGLYNEQFF	.	TRBJ2-1	TRBV27	.
TGTGCCAGCAGCCTCGGATGGGAGCAGTTCTTC	CASSLGWEQFF	.	TRBJ2-1	TRBV27	.
TGTGCCAGCAGCTTGGGCTCTGGAAACACCATATATTTT	CASSLGSGNTIYF	.	TRBJ1-3	TRBV28	.
TGTGCCAGCCGTGAGGGGGGGACTGAAGCTTTCTTT	CASREGGTEAFF	.	TRBJ1-1	TRBV27	.
TGTGCCAGCAGCGCCGGACAACGACGGGAAAAACTGTTTTTT	CASSAGQRREKLFF	.	TRBJ1-4	TRBV7-9	once
TGTGCCAGCAGTCCGGACGGCGACTACGAGCAGTACTTC	CASSPDGDYEQYF	.	TRBJ2-7	TRBV9	.
TGTGCCAGCAGCCCGGGAGGAGCAACTAATGAAAAACTGTTTTTT	CASSPGGATNEKLFF	.	TRBJ1-4	TRBV5-6	.
TGTGCCAGCAGCCTACGAGGGGGGCCCGAGCAGTACTTC	CASSLRGGPEQYF	.	TRBJ2-7	TRBV11-3	.
TGCGCCAGCAGCCAAGCGACAGGGTATCGGGACTACGAGCAGTACTTC	CASSQATGYRDYEQYF	TRBD1	TRBJ2-7	TRBV4-1	.
TGTGCCATCGCCCACGAGGGGAATCAGCCCCAGCATTTT	CAIAHEGNQPQHF	.	TRBJ1-5	TRBV28	.
TGTGCCAGCAATTCATCGCCGGGACAGGGGTTTACAGATACGCAGTATTTT	CASNSSPGQGFTDTQYF	TRBD1	TRBJ2-3	TRBV28	.
TGTGCCAGTAGTATAAGGGGGGGTTCGAACACTGAAGCTTTCTTT	CASSIRGGSNTEAFF	.	TRBJ1-1	TRBV19	.
TGTGCCATCAGTGTGTCGGGGTCTAATGAAAAACTGTTTTTT	CAISVSGSNEKLFF	.	TRBJ1-4	TRBV10-3	.
TGTGCCAGCAGCGTAGGACAGAGCTATGGCTACACCTTC	CASSVGQSYGYTF	.	TRBJ1-2	TRBV9	.
TGTGCCAGCAGTTTTTATGCTACGAACACCGGGGAGCTGTTTTTT	CASSFYATNTGELFF	.	TRBJ2-2	TRBV28	.
TGTGCCAGCAGCTTAGACCTGGGGCCGCCGATGATTTTT	CASSLDLGPPMIF	.	TRBJ1-4	TRBV11-2	.
TGTGCCAGCAGTGAAGCGGGGGGGCTCTCCTACGAGCAGTACTTC	CASSEAGGLSYEQYF	.	TRBJ2-7	TRBV6-1	.
TGTGCCAGTAGTTCCACAGGTTTAGCTGCAACTAATGAAAAACTGTTTTTT	CASSSTGLAATNEKLFF	.	TRBJ1-4	TRBV19	once
TGTGCCTGGAGGGGGGCCGGGGAGCTGTTTTTT	CAWRGAGELFF	.	TRBJ2-2	TRBV30	.
TGTGCCAGCAGCTTAGACAAGACTAGCGGGAGGGGTATTGCCGGGGAGCTGTTTTTT	CASSLDKTSGRGIAGELFF	TRBD2	TRBJ2-2	TRBV7-6	.
TGTGCCTGGACAGCCACACAAGAGACCCAGTACTTC	CAWTATQETQYF	.	TRBJ2-5	TRBV30	.
TGTGCCAGCAGGACTAGCGGGAGCTATGAGCAGTTCTTC	CASRTSGSYEQFF	TRBD2	TRBJ2-1	TRBV6-1	.
TGCGCCAGCAGCTTTAATCCGGACGCTGAGACCCAGTACTTC	CASSFNPDAETQYF	.	TRBJ2-5	TRBV5-1	once
TGTGCCAGCAGCGTGACAGGGTTTGGAAATGAGCAGTTCTTC	CASSVTGFGNEQFF	TRBD1	TRBJ2-1	TRBV9	.
TGCGCCAGCAGCCAAGCTCTGACAGGGGGTACCTACGAGCAGTACTTC	CASSQALTGGTYEQYF	TRBD1	TRBJ2-7	TRBV4-1	.
TGTGCCAGCAGCCTACCCACAGGGGCTAACAATGAGCAGTTCTTC	CASSLPTGANNEQFF	TRBD1	TRBJ2-1	TRBV7-9	.
TGTGCCAGCAGCAAATGGGACAGCAAAGAGACCCAGTACTTC	CASSKWDSKETQYF	TRBD1	TRBJ2-5	TRBV7-3	.
TGTGCCAGCAGAGACCGGGACTGGGAAAACATTCAGTACTTC	CASRDRDWENIQYF	.	TRBJ2-4	TRBV27	.
TGTGCCAGTAGGGTCGGACAGGGCTGGAACAATGAGCAGTTCTTC	CASRVGQGWNNEQFF	TRBD1	TRBJ2-1	TRBV19	once
TGTGCCACCAGCAGAGAAGGGACTAGCGCGAACACCGGGGAGCTGTTTTTT	CATSREGTSANTGELFF	TRBD2	TRBJ2-2	TRBV15	.
TGCAGCGTTGTCTTGGATCCCTATGGCTACACCTTC	CSVVLDPYGYTF	.	TRBJ1-2	TRBV29-1	.
TGTGCCAGCAGTAGAGGTGAGGCCTCCTACGAGCAGTACTTC	CASSRGEASYEQYF	.	TRBJ2-7	TRBV5-6	.
TGTGCCAGAAGCTTGGAAGTGGGACAGGGGATCTTTCGGACTGAAGCTTTCTTT	CARSLEVGQGIFRTEAFF	TRBD1	TRBJ1-1	TRBV5-3	.
TGTGCCAGCAGCCGGGCGGGAGAGAGAACAGATACGCAGTATTTT	CASSRAGERTDTQYF	TRBD2	TRBJ2-3	TRBV6-5	.
TGTGCCAGCAGCTCGTACTGGAGCTACACCTTC	CASSSYWSYTF	.	TRBJ1-2	TRBV5-6	.